This TCR beta chain was recorded in a study of shared clonotypes between healthy human individuals. Study findings and constraints: Few donors limited the genetic and exposure-history diversity represented.

Authors' methods: From ImmunoSEQ came sequences covering only the junction and carrying no quality scores, so filtering differed. Only in-frame clones appear in the TCRdb table, and some are missing; sequencing was by immunoSEQ multiplex PCR. The DNA gave D and trimming, while V, J and clone size come from that table. The sample shows roughly 2,000,000 clones, roughly 95% of them seen only once. Naive CD8 cells lacked CD45RO and underwent positive selection for CCR7, leaving out terminally differentiated effector memory CD45RA+ cells. To note about this clone: Its matching antigen is unknown.

Germline V gene sequence: CDR1 LNHDA, CDR2 SQIVND (reference sequence). The CDR3 is made up of 14 amino acids. V was clipped by 5 bases and J by 2 bases, with 13 bases between them. Sequences were obtained from naive CD8+ T cells from PBMCs. V is TRBV19 and J is TRBJ2-7; a weak D match, TRBD1 (5 bases). This TCR derives from a man aged 18 to 29 in good health. Some clones in this sample may be carry-over from other donors' samples. For the CDR3, the DNA is TGTGCCAGTAGTCCTCAGGGCCCCCCCTACGAGCAGTACTTC. It is translated as CASSPQGPPYEQYF.